Listed below are T cell receptor beta chains from one sample, sequenced in a study of Graves' ophthalmopathy and Graves' hyperthyroidism. TCRdb independently ran MiXCR on the multiplex PCR reads; one entry per CDR3 protein. The sample lists 1 million to 1.3 million distinct CDR3 sequences, around a third occurring once. The specimen sequenced was peripheral blood or thyroid tissue (not recorded which). The receptors stem from an adult man with Graves' hyperthyroidism. Both conserved end residues are part of each CDR3. Fields, in order: V gene, J gene, D gene, clone size, CDR3 DNA, CDR3 protein. The D gene is left open where the match is weak. Clone size is not always given. Where it is, it says once, few, many or a class for expanded clones.

V: TRBV7-9
J: TRBJ1-1
D: -
size: many
DNA: TGTGCCAGCAGCCAGAACCGCATTTCCCTGGGTGAAGCTTTCTTT
CDR3: CASSQNRISLGEAFF

V: TRBV5-1
J: TRBJ2-7
D: TRBD1
size: many
DNA: TGCGCCAGCAGCACTGGCCTGGGACAGGGTACCTACGAGCAGTACTTC
CDR3: CASSTGLGQGTYEQYF

V: TRBV12-3/TRBV12-4
J: TRBJ1-5
D: -
size: -
DNA: TGTGCCAGCCTCGGGGGCGGCAATCAGCCCCAGCATTTT
CDR3: CASLGGGNQPQHF

V: TRBV12-3/TRBV12-4
J: TRBJ1-5
D: -
size: many
DNA: TGTGCCAGCAGCTTAGGGACACGGAACAATCAGCCCCAGCATTTT
CDR3: CASSLGTRNNQPQHF

V: TRBV20-1
J: TRBJ2-7
D: -
size: -
DNA: TGCAGTGCTAGAGGCGGACAGGAGCAGTACTTC
CDR3: CSARGGQEQYF

V: TRBV15
J: TRBJ2-5
D: -
size: many
DNA: TGTGCCACCAGCCGGACACGTCCCCGGGAGACCCAGTACTTC
CDR3: CATSRTRPRETQYF

V: TRBV25-1
J: TRBJ1-6
D: -
size: -
DNA: TGTGCCAGCAGTGCTCGAGACCCCCATCTCCACTTT
CDR3: CASSARDPHLHF

V: TRBV6-2/TRBV6-3
J: TRBJ2-7
D: TRBD2
size: -
DNA: TGCGCCAGCAGCCATCGACTAGCGCCCACCTCCTACGAGCAGTACTTC
CDR3: CASSHRLAPTSYEQYF

V: TRBV5-6
J: TRBJ2-7
D: -
size: -
DNA: TGTGCCAGCAGCTTCCTAAGCGGAGAATACTACGAGCAGTACTTC
CDR3: CASSFLSGEYYEQYF

V: TRBV19
J: TRBJ1-4
D: TRBD1
size: many
DNA: TGTGCCAGTAGTATTCAACGGGGACAGGGGACAAAACTGTTTTTT
CDR3: CASSIQRGQGTKLFF

V: TRBV10-3
J: TRBJ2-6
D: -
size: -
DNA: TGTGCCAGCAGTTTAAATCCGCGGGTATCGAGCTCTGGGGCCAACGTCCTGACTTTC
CDR3: CASSLNPRVSSSGANVLTF

V: TRBV29-1
J: TRBJ1-1
D: -
size: many
DNA: TGCAGCGTTGAAGATCTCGCAGGGGACACTGAAGCTTTCTTT
CDR3: CSVEDLAGDTEAFF

V: TRBV6-5
J: TRBJ1-6
D: TRBD1
size: -
DNA: TGTGCCAGCAGTTACTCGGGGGACAGGGGTAATTCACCCCTCCACTTT
CDR3: CASSYSGDRGNSPLHF

V: TRBV12-3/TRBV12-4
J: TRBJ2-5
D: -
size: -
DNA: TGTGCCAGCAGGAAGACAGGGGACTATCAGCCCCAGTACTTC
CDR3: CASRKTGDYQPQYF

V: TRBV7-2
J: TRBJ2-5
D: -
size: many
DNA: TGTGCCAGCAGCTCCCACGCAGGACAGGGCGGGGGGGAGACCCAGTACTTC
CDR3: CASSSHAGQGGGETQYF

V: TRBV5-1
J: TRBJ2-6
D: TRBD1
size: few
DNA: TGTGCCAGCAGATTAGGGGAGACAGACAGGGGGCAATCTGGGGCCAACGTCCTGACTTTC
CDR3: CASRLGETDRGQSGANVLTF

V: TRBV6-1
J: TRBJ1-6
D: -
size: -
DNA: TGTGCCAGCAGTATGACAGACTATAATTCACCCCTCCACTTT
CDR3: CASSMTDYNSPLHF

V: TRBV25-1
J: TRBJ1-3
D: -
size: many
DNA: TGTGCCAGCAGTGATGAAACCTCTGGAAACACCATATATTTT
CDR3: CASSDETSGNTIYF

V: TRBV25-1
J: TRBJ1-1
D: TRBD1
size: few
DNA: TGTGCCACCAGGGACAGGCCGAACACTGAAGCTTTCTTT
CDR3: CATRDRPNTEAFF

V: TRBV7-9
J: TRBJ1-1
D: -
size: -
DNA: TGTGCCAGCAGCAACGGACAGCAACCTCTTCAAGCTTTCTTT
CDR3: CASSNGQQPLQAFF

V: TRBV7-9
J: TRBJ1-2
D: -
size: -
DNA: TGTGCCAGCAGCTTAGGGGGACGGGGTGGCAGCTATGGCTACACCTTC
CDR3: CASSLGGRGGSYGYTF

V: TRBV11-2
J: TRBJ2-7
D: -
size: many
DNA: TGTGCCAGCAGCTTCAACGGAGACGGAAGGGAGCAGTACTTC
CDR3: CASSFNGDGREQYF

V: TRBV2
J: TRBJ2-2
D: TRBD1
size: many
DNA: TGTGCCAGCAGTGTCAGAAGGACAGGGGAAGACACCGGGGAGCTGTTTTTT
CDR3: CASSVRRTGEDTGELFF

V: TRBV19
J: TRBJ2-2
D: TRBD2
size: few
DNA: TGTGCCAGCCGGACTAGTCCGGCGGGCACCGGGGAGCTGTTTTTT
CDR3: CASRTSPAGTGELFF

V: TRBV20-1
J: TRBJ2-7
D: -
size: -
DNA: TGCAGTGCTAGAGATGCCTCGCGACCCTCCATTTACTACGAGCAGTACTTC
CDR3: CSARDASRPSIYYEQYF

V: TRBV29-1
J: TRBJ2-3
D: TRBD2
size: few
DNA: TGCAGCGTTGTCCTAGCGGGAGGCACAGATACGCAGTATTTT
CDR3: CSVVLAGGTDTQYF

V: TRBV29-1
J: TRBJ2-5
D: -
size: -
DNA: TGCAGCGTAGCGGCGCTGGGCCAAGAGACCCAGTACTTC
CDR3: CSVAALGQETQYF

V: TRBV2
J: TRBJ2-7
D: -
size: many
DNA: TGTGCCAGCAGGAAAACAGGGACCTACGAGCAGTACTTC
CDR3: CASRKTGTYEQYF

V: TRBV7-8
J: TRBJ2-7
D: -
size: many
DNA: TGTGCCAGCAGGGGGGGGACATCAGGCGAGCAGTACTTC
CDR3: CASRGGTSGEQYF

V: TRBV5-5
J: TRBJ2-5
D: TRBD1
size: -
DNA: TGTGCCAGCAGCTTGGTTGGGGAAGGGACAGAACAAGAGACCCAGTACTTC
CDR3: CASSLVGEGTEQETQYF

V: TRBV4-1
J: TRBJ2-6
D: -
size: few
DNA: TGCGCCAGCAGCCAAGAGGTTCGGGGAGCCGGCGTCCTGACTTTC
CDR3: CASSQEVRGAGVLTF

V: TRBV10-3
J: TRBJ2-7
D: -
size: -
DNA: TGTGCCATCAGTGAGCCACCGGACGAGCAGTACTTC
CDR3: CAISEPPDEQYF

V: TRBV2
J: TRBJ1-2
D: -
size: few
DNA: TGTGCCAGCAGTGAAGCGGCCAGGTACTATGGCTACACCTTC
CDR3: CASSEAARYYGYTF

V: TRBV6-2/TRBV6-3
J: TRBJ2-7
D: TRBD2
size: few
DNA: TGTGCCAGCAGTCAGCGGGAGAGGGGCGAGCAGTACTTC
CDR3: CASSQRERGEQYF

V: TRBV10-3
J: TRBJ2-6
D: -
size: -
DNA: TGTGCTATCCGGGGGAGCTCTGGGGCCAACGTCCTGACTTTC
CDR3: CAIRGSSGANVLTF

V: TRBV6-6
J: TRBJ2-7
D: -
size: -
DNA: TGTGCCAGCAGCCCAAGACCCGAAAGGGGGCGGGGGAACGAGCAGTACTTC
CDR3: CASSPRPERGRGNEQYF

V: TRBV2
J: TRBJ2-7
D: -
size: many
DNA: TGTGCCAGCAGTGAAGTTGAGGCCTGGCAGTACTTC
CDR3: CASSEVEAWQYF

V: TRBV9
J: TRBJ2-7
D: -
size: -
DNA: TGTGCCAGCAGTTTAGATAACCTTGGGATGACCTACGAGCAGTACTTC
CDR3: CASSLDNLGMTYEQYF

V: TRBV7-9
J: TRBJ2-7
D: -
size: many
DNA: TGTGCCAGCAGCCACAGAGCTTGGGAGCAGTACTTC
CDR3: CASSHRAWEQYF

V: TRBV29-1
J: TRBJ2-5
D: TRBD2
size: -
DNA: TGCAGCGTTGAAGCACTAGCGGGAGCCGGGGAGACCCAGTACTTC
CDR3: CSVEALAGAGETQYF

V: TRBV7-6
J: TRBJ1-1
D: TRBD1
size: once
DNA: TGTGCCAGCAGCCCCCGGACAGGGCAGAGTGAAGCTTTCTTT
CDR3: CASSPRTGQSEAFF

V: TRBV15
J: TRBJ1-6
D: -
size: -
DNA: TGTGCCACCAGCAGAGCTGGAACGGTAGGTCAGCCCCTCCACTTT
CDR3: CATSRAGTVGQPLHF

V: TRBV12-3/TRBV12-4
J: TRBJ2-2
D: -
size: many
DNA: TGTGCCAGCAGTTTACCGGACGGGAACACCGGGGAGCTGTTTTTT
CDR3: CASSLPDGNTGELFF

V: TRBV20-1
J: TRBJ1-2
D: TRBD1
size: many
DNA: TGCAGTGCTAGGTTCGACAGGGGTCTTGGCTACACCTTC
CDR3: CSARFDRGLGYTF

V: TRBV12-3/TRBV12-4
J: TRBJ2-7
D: TRBD1
size: many
DNA: TGTGCCAGCAGTTTGGGACAGGCGAACGAGCAGTACTTC
CDR3: CASSLGQANEQYF

V: TRBV10-3
J: TRBJ1-1
D: -
size: -
DNA: TGTGCCATCAGGGCAAGGGCTAGTCCCCCTGAAGGCATGAGCACTGGAGCTTTCTTT
CDR3: CAIRARASPPEGMSTGAFF

V: TRBV10-3
J: TRBJ1-2
D: -
size: -
DNA: TGTGCCACGACGGGGGCGGATGGCTACACCTTC
CDR3: CATTGADGYTF

V: TRBV10-3
J: TRBJ2-5
D: TRBD1
size: -
DNA: TGTGCCAGCAGGGTCGAGGCACAGGGGATGGCCGAGACCCAGTACTTC
CDR3: CASRVEAQGMAETQYF

V: TRBV6-5
J: TRBJ2-2
D: TRBD2
size: -
DNA: TGTGCCAGCAGTTACCAGAGCGGGGGCCACACCGGGGAGCTGTTTTTT
CDR3: CASSYQSGGHTGELFF

V: TRBV7-2
J: TRBJ2-7
D: -
size: -
DNA: TGTGCCAGCAGCTTAGGCCCCAGCGCGCACGAGCAGTACTTC
CDR3: CASSLGPSAHEQYF

V: TRBV20-1
J: TRBJ2-7
D: -
size: many
DNA: TGCAGTGCTAGAGGCTTTTACAGTATCGCATACGAGCAGTACTTC
CDR3: CSARGFYSIAYEQYF

V: TRBV24-1
J: TRBJ2-7
D: TRBD1
size: many
DNA: TGTGCCACCAGTGCCTCCGGGACAGGGGACGAGCAGTACTTC
CDR3: CATSASGTGDEQYF

V: TRBV7-2
J: TRBJ2-2
D: -
size: many
DNA: TGTGCCAGCAGCCCGGGACAAGGCGCCGGGGAGCTGTTTTTT
CDR3: CASSPGQGAGELFF

V: TRBV20-1
J: TRBJ2-5
D: -
size: many
DNA: TGCAGTGCTAGGTTACAGAAAGAGACCCAGTACTTC
CDR3: CSARLQKETQYF

V: TRBV2
J: TRBJ2-3
D: -
size: -
DNA: TGTGCCAGCAGTATGGGGGCAGGTAGCACAGATACGCAGTATTTT
CDR3: CASSMGAGSTDTQYF

V: TRBV9
J: TRBJ1-2
D: TRBD1
size: -
DNA: TGTGCCAGCAGCGCCCCGGGACAGACCTTCTATGGCTACACCTTC
CDR3: CASSAPGQTFYGYTF